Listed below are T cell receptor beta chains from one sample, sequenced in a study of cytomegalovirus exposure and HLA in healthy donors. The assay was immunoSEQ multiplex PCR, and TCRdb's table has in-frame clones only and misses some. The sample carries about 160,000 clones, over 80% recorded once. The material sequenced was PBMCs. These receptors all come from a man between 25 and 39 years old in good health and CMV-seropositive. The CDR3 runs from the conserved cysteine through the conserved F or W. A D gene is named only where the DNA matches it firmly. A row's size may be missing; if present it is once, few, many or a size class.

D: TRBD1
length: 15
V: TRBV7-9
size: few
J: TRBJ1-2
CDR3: CASSVNRGGAFGYTF
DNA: TGTGCCAGCAGCGTTAACCGAGGGGGCGCGTTTGGCTACACCTTC

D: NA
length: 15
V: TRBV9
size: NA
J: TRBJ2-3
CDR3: CASSAGRANTDTQYF
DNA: TGTGCCAGCAGCGCGGGAAGGGCTAACACAGATACGCAGTATTTT

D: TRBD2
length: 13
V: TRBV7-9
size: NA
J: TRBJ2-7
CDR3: CASSPGGEQEQYF
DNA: TGTGCCAGCAGCCCGGGAGGGGAGCAGGAGCAGTACTTC

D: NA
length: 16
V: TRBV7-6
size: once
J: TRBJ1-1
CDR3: CASSLAFGQVNTEAFF
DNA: TGTGCCAGCAGCTTAGCGTTTGGACAAGTGAACACTGAAGCTTTCTTT

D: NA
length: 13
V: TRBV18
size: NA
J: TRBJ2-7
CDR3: CASSREAPYEQYF
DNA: TGTGCCAGTTCTAGGGAGGCCCCCTACGAGCAGTACTTC

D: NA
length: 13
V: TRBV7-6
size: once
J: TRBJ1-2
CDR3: CASSLDTNYGYTF
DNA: TGTGCCAGCAGCTTGGACACGAACTATGGCTACACCTTC

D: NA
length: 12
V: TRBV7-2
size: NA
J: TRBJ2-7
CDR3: CASSLYSYEQYF
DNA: TGTGCCAGCAGCTTATATTCCTACGAGCAGTACTTC

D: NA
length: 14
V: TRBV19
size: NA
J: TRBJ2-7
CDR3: CASTRTGSTYEQYF
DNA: TGTGCCAGTACCAGAACAGGAAGTACCTACGAGCAGTACTTC

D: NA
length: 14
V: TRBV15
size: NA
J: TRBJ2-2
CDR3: CATSSTGNTGELFF
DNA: TGTGCCACCAGCTCCACGGGGAACACCGGGGAGCTGTTTTTT

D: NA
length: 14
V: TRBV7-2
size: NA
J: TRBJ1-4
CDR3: CASSLVQGGEKLFF
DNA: TGTGCCAGCAGCTTAGTACAGGGTGGGGAAAAACTGTTTTTT

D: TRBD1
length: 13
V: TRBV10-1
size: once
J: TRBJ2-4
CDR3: CASSAGTGNIQYF
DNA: TGCGCCAGCAGCGCCGGGACAGGGAACATTCAGTACTTC

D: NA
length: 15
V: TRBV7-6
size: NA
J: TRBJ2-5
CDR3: CASSPEWRTPFTQYF
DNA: TGTGCCAGCAGCCCTGAGTGGAGGACCCCTTTTACCCAGTACTTC

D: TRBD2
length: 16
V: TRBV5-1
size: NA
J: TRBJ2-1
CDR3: CASSPGTSGGNNEQFF
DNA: TGCGCCAGCAGCCCCGGGACTAGCGGGGGGAACAATGAGCAGTTCTTC

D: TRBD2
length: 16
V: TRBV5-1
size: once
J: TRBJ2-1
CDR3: CASSLERLAGGNEQFF
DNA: TGCGCCAGCAGCTTGGAGAGGCTAGCGGGGGGGAATGAGCAGTTCTTC

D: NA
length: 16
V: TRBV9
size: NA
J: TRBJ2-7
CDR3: CASSVGRTGSSYEQYF
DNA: TGTGCCAGCAGCGTAGGGAGGACGGGTAGCTCCTACGAGCAGTACTTC

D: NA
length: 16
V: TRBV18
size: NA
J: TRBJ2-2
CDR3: CASSPFGSGRTGELFF
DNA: TGTGCCAGCTCACCATTCGGAAGCGGTCGAACCGGGGAGCTGTTTTTT

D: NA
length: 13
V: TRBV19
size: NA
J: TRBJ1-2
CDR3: CASSTQVNYGYTF
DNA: TGTGCCAGTAGTACACAGGTCAACTATGGCTACACCTTC

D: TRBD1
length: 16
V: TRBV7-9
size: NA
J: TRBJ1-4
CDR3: CASSLRGQGLNEKLFF
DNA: TGTGCCAGCAGCCTTAGAGGACAGGGGCTGAATGAAAAACTGTTTTTT

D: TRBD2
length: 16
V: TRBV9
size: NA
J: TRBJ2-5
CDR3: CASSPEVAGGKETQYF
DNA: TGTGCCAGCAGCCCCGAGGTAGCGGGAGGAAAAGAGACCCAGTACTTC

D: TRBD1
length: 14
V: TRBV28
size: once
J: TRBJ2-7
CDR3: CASSRTGGSYEQYF
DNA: TGTGCCAGCAGTAGGACAGGGGGCTCCTACGAGCAGTACTTC

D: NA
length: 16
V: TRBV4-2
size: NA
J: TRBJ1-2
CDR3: CASSQDVGLHPDGYTF
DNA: TGTGCCAGCAGCCAAGATGTAGGACTCCACCCGGATGGCTACACCTTC

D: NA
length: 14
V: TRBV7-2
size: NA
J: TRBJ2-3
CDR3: CASRKAGGTDTQYF
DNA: TGTGCCAGCAGAAAAGCAGGGGGCACAGATACGCAGTATTTT

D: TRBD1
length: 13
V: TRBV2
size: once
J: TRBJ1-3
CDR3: CASSYGQARSIYF
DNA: TGTGCCAGCAGTTACGGACAGGCCCGGTCCATATATTTT

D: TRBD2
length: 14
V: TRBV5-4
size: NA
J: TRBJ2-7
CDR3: CASSQLAGGAEQYF
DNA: TGTGCCAGCAGCCAACTAGCGGGAGGGGCGGAGCAGTACTTC

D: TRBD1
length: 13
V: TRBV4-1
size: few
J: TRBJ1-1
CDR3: CASSRLTGGEAFF
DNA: TGCGCCAGCAGCCGGCTGACAGGGGGTGAAGCTTTCTTT